The clone carrying this T cell receptor beta chain was recorded a few times. The entry originates in a study of regulatory T cells in long-lasting Graves disease. HTBI primers from iRepertoire and Arm-PCR of CDR3 regions yielded the TCR beta libraries. From the multiplex PCR reads, TCRdb called clonotypes with MiXCR, one entry per CDR3 protein. The sample shows around 500,000 distinct CDR3 sequences, around 11% of them seen only once. This sample's time point: newly diagnosed GD, antithyroid drugs for less than 3 months. The TCR library was prepared using RNA isolated from PBMCs. An endocrinology department in Xi'an, China, supplied the patients. The germline V gene encodes CDR1 MNHEY and CDR2 SVGEGT. The CDR3 consists of 15 residues. Trimming cost V 6 bases and J 1 base; bases outside gene matches: 8. This sample was also put to use in a study of T cells in Graves' hyperthyroidism and ophthalmopathy. This second study notes: Separation of ophthalmopathy from stable hyperthyroidism was achieved by a 13 V-J model. Ophthalmopathy got predicted by the model a median approximately 6.3 months before its onset.

The V gene is TRBV6-2 or TRBV6-3, the J gene TRBJ2-5; TRBD1 matches 7 bases. The sequence came from a woman aged 25 to 39 with Graves disease. Sequencing used peripheral blood mononuclear cells (PBMCs), obtained at new diagnosis, from a patient treated with antithyroid drugs. Written as DNA, the CDR3 is TGTGCCAGCAGACACGAACAGGGGCCCCAAGAGACCCAGTACTTC. Its translation is CASRHEQGPQETQYF.